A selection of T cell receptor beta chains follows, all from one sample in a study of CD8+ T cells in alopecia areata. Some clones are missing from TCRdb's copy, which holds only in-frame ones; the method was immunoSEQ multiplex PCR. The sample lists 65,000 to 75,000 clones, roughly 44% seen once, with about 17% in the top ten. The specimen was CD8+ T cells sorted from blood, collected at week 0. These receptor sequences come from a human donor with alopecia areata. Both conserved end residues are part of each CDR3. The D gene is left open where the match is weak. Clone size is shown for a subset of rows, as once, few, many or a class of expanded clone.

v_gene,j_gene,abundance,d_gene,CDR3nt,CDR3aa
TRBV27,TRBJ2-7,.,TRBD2,TGTGCCAGCAGTTTCGGCGGGGGCTACGAGCAGTACTTC,CASSFGGGYEQYF
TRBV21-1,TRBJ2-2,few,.,TGTGCCAGCAGCGGGACAATGATGGGACTAGCGGGCACCGGGGAGCTGTTTTTT,CASSGTMMGLAGTGELFF
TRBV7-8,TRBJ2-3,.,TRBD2,TGTGCCAGCAGCTCCCCAGGACTAGAATCAGATACGCAGTATTTT,CASSSPGLESDTQYF
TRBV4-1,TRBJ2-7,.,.,TGCGCCAGCAGCCAAGTATACCCGGGTGGCTCCTACGAGCAGTACTTC,CASSQVYPGGSYEQYF
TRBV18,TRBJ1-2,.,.,TGTGCCAGCTCACCAACCCCCATGGATAGCTACACCTTC,CASSPTPMDSYTF
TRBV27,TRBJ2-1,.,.,TGTGCCAGCAGAGGGTTCGCGGGCAATGAGCAGTTCTTC,CASRGFAGNEQFF
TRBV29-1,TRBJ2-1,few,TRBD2,TGCAGCGGCTGGACTAGCGGAATGTACAATGAGCAGTTCTTC,CSGWTSGMYNEQFF
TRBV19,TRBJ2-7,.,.,TGTGCCAGTAGTATCGGCATCCAGTACGAGCAGTACTTC,CASSIGIQYEQYF
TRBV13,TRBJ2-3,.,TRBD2,TGTGCCAGCAGCTTGAGGACTAGCGGGAGAGCAGATACGCAGTATTTT,CASSLRTSGRADTQYF
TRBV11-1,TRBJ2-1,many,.,TGTGCCAGCAGCTTAGGCTTGGCGGAGCTTTCCATCAATGAGCAGTTCTTC,CASSLGLAELSINEQFF
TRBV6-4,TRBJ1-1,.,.,TGTGCCAGCAGTGACGGGAATGAAGCTTTCTTT,CASSDGNEAFF
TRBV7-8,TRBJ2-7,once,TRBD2,TGTGCCAGCAGCGTCCGGACTAGCGGGAGCATCTACGAGCAGTACTTC,CASSVRTSGSIYEQYF
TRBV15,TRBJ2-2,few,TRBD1,TGTGCCACCAGCACCAAACCACCCGGACAGGCTACCGGGGAGCTGTTTTTT,CATSTKPPGQATGELFF
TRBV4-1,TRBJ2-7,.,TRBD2,TGCGCCAGCAGCCCAGTGGGCGGGAGCTCCTACGAGCAGTACTTC,CASSPVGGSSYEQYF
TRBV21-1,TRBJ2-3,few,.,TGCGCCAGCAGCCAAGATAGTTCGGGAACGCAGTATTTT,CASSQDSSGTQYF
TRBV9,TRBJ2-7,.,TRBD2,TGTGCCAGCAGTGCCCGGGACTACTCCTACGAGCAGTACTTC,CASSARDYSYEQYF
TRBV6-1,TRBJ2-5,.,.,TGTGCCAGCAGTGAATTTACAGGGATCCAAGAGACCCAGTACTTC,CASSEFTGIQETQYF
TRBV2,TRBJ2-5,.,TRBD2,TGTGCCAGCAGGGAGTCTGCGGGAGGGCTAGAGACCCAGTACTTC,CASRESAGGLETQYF
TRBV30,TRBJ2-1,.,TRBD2,TGTGCCTGGAGCCCCGAAGGCGGGGGAAATGAGCAGTTCTTC,CAWSPEGGGNEQFF
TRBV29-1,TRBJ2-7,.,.,TGCAGCGTTGAAGGTTTACAGGGTAGGTCCTACGAGCAGTACTTC,CSVEGLQGRSYEQYF
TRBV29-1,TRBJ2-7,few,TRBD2,TGCAGCGTTGTGGGAGGGGAAAAGGAATCCTACGAGCAGTACTTC,CSVVGGEKESYEQYF
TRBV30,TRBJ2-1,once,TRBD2,TGTGCCTCCCGACTAGCGGGAGTCAATGAGCAGTTCTTC,CASRLAGVNEQFF
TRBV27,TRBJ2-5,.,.,TGTGCCAGCAGTTTATGGGGACGAGAGACCCAGTACTTC,CASSLWGRETQYF
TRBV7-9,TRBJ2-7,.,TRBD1,TGTGCCAGCAGCCCGTGGACAGGGGGCCCCTTTCACGGCCAGTACTTC,CASSPWTGGPFHGQYF
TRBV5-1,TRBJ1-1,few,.,TGCGCCAGCAGAGCAGGGTCGGGCACTGAAGCTTTCTTT,CASRAGSGTEAFF
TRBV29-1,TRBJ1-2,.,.,TGCAGCGTTGCTCGGGGACCCTATGGCTACACCTTC,CSVARGPYGYTF
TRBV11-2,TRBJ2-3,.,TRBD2,TGTGCCAGCAACCCTAGCGGGAAGCGCACAGATACGCAGTATTTT,CASNPSGKRTDTQYF
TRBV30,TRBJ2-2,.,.,TGTGCCTGGAGTAACGGGGGTGCCGGGGAGCTGTTTTTT,CAWSNGGAGELFF
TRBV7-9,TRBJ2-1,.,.,TGTGCCAGCAGCTTAGACAATGAGCAGTTCTTC,CASSLDNEQFF
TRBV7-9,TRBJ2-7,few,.,TGTGCCAGCAGCTTCGGATCGGGACACGGAATCGAGCAGTACTTC,CASSFGSGHGIEQYF
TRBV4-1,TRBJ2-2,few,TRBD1,TGCGCCAGCAGCCACCCGAGACAGGGATTGAACACCGGGGAGCTGTTTTTT,CASSHPRQGLNTGELFF
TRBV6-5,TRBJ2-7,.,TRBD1,TGTGCCAGCAGTTTTCCGGGACAGGGGGTCTACGAGCAGTACTTC,CASSFPGQGVYEQYF
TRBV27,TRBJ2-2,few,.,TGTGCCAGCAGTTTAGGGCCGCAGAACACCGGGGAGCTGTTTTTT,CASSLGPQNTGELFF
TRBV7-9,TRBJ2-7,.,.,TGTGCCAGCAACCGATGGGGTGACGAGCAGTACTTC,CASNRWGDEQYF